The clone carrying this T cell receptor (beta chain) was observed a handful of times. Its antigen is not identified. Axillary draining lymph nodes of breast cancer patients supplied the node samples. TCRdb re-derived calls from the multiplex PCR reads in MiXCR, one entry per CDR3 protein. The table has about 230,000 distinct CDR3 sequences, approximately 31% seen once. The germline V gene encodes CDR1 MDHEN and CDR2 SYDVKM. Trimming removed 7 bases from V and 0 bases from J; junction bases left unmatched: 15. CDR3 length: 18 residues. The data were obtained in a study of breast tumors, draining lymph nodes, adjacent tissues. General observations from the study: The lymph node origin of tumor T cells was framed as consistent with a hypothesis, not demonstrated. Tumors had less TCR diversity than lymph nodes, more than nontumor tissue. The data were judged consistent with most tumor T cells coming from lymph node and expanding in tumor.

The chain couples TRBV28 to TRBJ1-5; 7 nucleotides agree with TRBD1. The sequence was collected from a female donor with breast cancer. Some clones in this sample may be carry-over from other donors' samples. Sequencing was performed on axillary lymph node tissue. CDR3 in amino acids: CASTTPWRGQVSNQPQHF. As DNA, the CDR3 is TGTGCCAGCACCACACCTTGGAGGGGGCAGGTTAGCAATCAGCCCCAGCATTTT. The complete variable domain, with remaining parts taken from reference TRBV28 and TRBJ1-5, reads DVKVTQSSRYLVKRTGEKVFLECVQDMDHENMFWYRQDPGLGLRLIYFSYDVKMKEKGDIPEGYSVSREKKERFSLILESASTNQTSMYLCASTTPWRGQVSNQPQHFGDGTRLSIL.